This T cell receptor (beta chain) was recovered during a study of blood T cell repertoires in COVID-19. Study details: Acute and convalescent COVID-19 samples came from the United States, Italy and Spain. PBMCs, B-cell-depleted T cells, or T cells were the source of the cDNA or gDNA that made up the material.

How the authors handled the data: For nucleated cells, counts were estimated from reference gene primer amplification. The protocol was immunoSEQ multiplex PCR, while the TCRdb copy is restricted to in-frame clones and leaves out a portion. D and trimming come from the DNA, and the V and J calls and clone size come from that table. The sample consists of more than 80,000 clones, under 90% of them appearing once. This TCR derives from a human donor with active COVID-19. The donor label of this sample is uncertain. The sequenced material came from peripheral blood.

Written as DNA, the CDR3 is TGTGCCAGTAGTCTACCACGACAGGGGTCTACTCAGCCCCAGCATTTT. It is translated as CASSLPRQGSTQPQHF. This rearrangement joins TRBV19 to TRBJ1-5, with 8 bases fitting TRBD1. The CDR3 has 16 residues. Germline values: CDR1 LNHDA, CDR2 SQIVND (reference sequence). The trim removed 5 bases at V and 6 bases at J, leaving 12 bases unmatched.